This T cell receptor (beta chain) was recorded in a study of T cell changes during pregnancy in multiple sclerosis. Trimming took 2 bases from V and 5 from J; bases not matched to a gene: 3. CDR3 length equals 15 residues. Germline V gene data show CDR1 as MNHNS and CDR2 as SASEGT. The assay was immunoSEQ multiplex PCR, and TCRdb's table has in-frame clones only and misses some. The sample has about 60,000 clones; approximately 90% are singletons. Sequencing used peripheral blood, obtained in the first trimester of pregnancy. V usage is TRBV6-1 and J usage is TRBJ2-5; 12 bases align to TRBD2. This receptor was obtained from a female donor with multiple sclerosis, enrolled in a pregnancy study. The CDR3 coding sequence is TGTGCCAGCAGTGAATACACTAGCGGGAGGGAGACCCAGTACTTC. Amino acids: CASSEYTSGRETQYF.